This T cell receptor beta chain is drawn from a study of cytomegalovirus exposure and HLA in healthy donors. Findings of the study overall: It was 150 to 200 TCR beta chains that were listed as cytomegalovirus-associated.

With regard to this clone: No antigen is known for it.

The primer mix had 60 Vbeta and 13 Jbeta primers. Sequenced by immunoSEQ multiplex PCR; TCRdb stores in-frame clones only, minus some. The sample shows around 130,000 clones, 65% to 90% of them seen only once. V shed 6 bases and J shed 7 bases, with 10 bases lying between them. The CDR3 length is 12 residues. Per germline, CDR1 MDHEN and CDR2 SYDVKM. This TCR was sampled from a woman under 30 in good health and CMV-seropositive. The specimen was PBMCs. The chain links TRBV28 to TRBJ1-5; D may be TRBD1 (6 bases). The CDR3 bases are TGTGCCAGCAGCGTCACAGGGCAGCCCCAGCATTTT. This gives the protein CASSVTGQPQHF.